The 3 T cell receptor beta chains presented below share a single source sample, sequenced in a study of OX40 agonist ivuxolimab in advanced cancers. Generated by immunoSEQ multiplex PCR, the TCRdb table keeps only in-frame clones and is missing some. The sample contains roughly 70,000 clones, about 85% of which appear only once. The sample in question was CD4+ or CD8+ T cells sorted from blood, obtained in a trial of the OX40 agonist ivuxolimab. The receptors shown here come from an adult with an advanced solid tumor such as melanoma, head and neck, liver or kidney cancer.

The chain is built from TRBV7-2 and TRBJ1-3, with D unresolved. V was pared by 0 bases and J by 2 bases, with 11 bases between. This CDR3 is 16 amino acids long. Germline V gene data show CDR1 as SGHTA and CDR2 as FQGNSA. The CDR3 DNA reads TGTGCCAGCAGCTTAGCAAGGGTTATCGCTGGAAACACCATATATTTT. It codes for CASSLARVIAGNTIYF.

This clone has a single count. The J gene is TRBJ2-4, the V gene TRBV6-4; 7 nucleotides line up with TRBD1. J lost 8 bases, V lost 4 bases, and 5 bases had no gene match. Germline loops: CDR1 MRHNA, CDR2 SNTAGT. The CDR3 is made up of 13 amino acids. Here the CDR3 DNA reads TGTGCCAGCAGTGGGACAGGAGGAGACATTCAGTACTTC. Translated: CASSGTGGDIQYF.

V and J are TRBV5-5 and TRBJ2-3; either TRBD1 or TRBD2 may supply D (6 bases each). Per the germline V gene, CDR1 is SGHKS and CDR2 is YYEKEE (reference sequence). V was trimmed by 6 bases and J by 4 bases, leaving 21 bases between them. This CDR3 is 16 amino acids long. The CDR3 here is CASIWGAQTSADTQYF. The CDR3, as DNA: TGTGCCAGCATATGGGGGGCCCAAACATCGGCAGATACGCAGTATTTT.